Following are 26 T cell receptor beta chains from one sample sequenced in a study of T cells in Graves' hyperthyroidism and ophthalmopathy. It was RNA transcripts that yielded the amplified TCR beta CDR3 regions. A first-round RT-PCR of the TCR CDR3 used the HTBI primer set. Each CDR3 protein is one row after TCRdb ran MiXCR on the multiplex PCR reads. This table holds roughly 720,000 distinct CDR3 sequences, around 16% found once. Sequenced: blood. The source is a man in his forties or fifties with Graves' hyperthyroidism.

V usage is TRBV4-1 and J usage is TRBJ1-1; unclear D gene. The CDR3 runs to 14 residues. Trimming removed 4 bases from V and 8 bases from J, with 17 bases in between. The V gene's germline CDR1 is MGHRA and CDR2 YSYEKL. CDR3 amino acids: CASSLYFPGIEAFF. The CDR3 DNA reads TGCGCCAGCAGCCTCTATTTTCCCGGGATCGAAGCTTTCTTT.

The chain links TRBV3-1 to TRBJ2-7; D call uncertain. Trimming shortened V by 0 bases and J by 2 bases, and 14 bases separated the two germline ends. Germline assignment: CDR1 LGHDT and CDR2 YNNKEL (reference sequence). The CDR3 consists of 16 residues. CDR3 DNA sequence: TGTGCCAGCAGCCAAGATCGATGGGGATCCACCTACGAGCAGTACTTC. This translates into CASSQDRWGSTYEQYF.

This clonotype has a count of ten or more. The rearrangement links TRBV2 to TRBJ2-1, with 14 bases identical to TRBD2. Germline values: CDR1 SNHLY, CDR2 FYNNEI. Trimming cost V 6 bases and J 4 bases; bases outside gene matches: 5. This CDR3 is built from 16 residues. CDR3 in DNA: TGTGCCAGCAGGGGGACTAGCGGGAGAAATTACAATGAGCAGTTCTTC. This codes for CASRGTSGRNYNEQFF.

This clonotype was seen repeatedly, ten times or more. This chain connects TRBV11-2 to TRBJ2-1, with 9 bases aligning to TRBD2. Germline V gene sequence: CDR1 SGHAT, CDR2 FQNNGV. The CDR3 runs to 15 residues. The trim removed 5 bases at V and 2 bases at J, leaving 4 bases unmatched. The CDR3 reads CASSVLAGTYNEQFF. CDR3 DNA sequence: TGTGCCAGCAGCGTACTAGCGGGTACCTACAATGAGCAGTTCTTC.

This clonotype appeared many times. CDR3 sequence (DNA): TGTGCCAGCAGTTTATTAGTCGGGGGAGCTAACTATGGCTACACCTTC. Amino acids: CASSLLVGGANYGYTF. The chain couples TRBV27 to TRBJ1-2; tentatively, D is TRBD1 (5 bases). This CDR3 region has 16 residues. V dropped 1 base and J dropped 0 bases, with 12 bases sitting between them. Per the germline V gene, CDR1 is MNHEY and CDR2 is SMNVEV (reference sequence).

This clonotype was seen repeatedly, ten times or more. V is TRBV5-6 and J is TRBJ2-3, with 11 bases that match TRBD1. J gave up 2 bases and V 4 bases, and 6 bases lay outside the gene matches. This CDR3 is built from 16 residues. Germline CDR1 reads SGHDT; CDR2 reads YYEEEE. The CDR3 sequence is CASSGGQGAFTDTQYF. The CDR3 DNA follows: TGTGCCAGCAGCGGCGGACAGGGGGCATTCACAGATACGCAGTATTTT.

This clonotype has ten or more counts. The V call is TRBV7-8, the J call TRBJ1-5; D not resolved. Trimming stripped 0 bases from V and 1 base from J, with 4 bases between. CDR1 is SGHVS and CDR2 is FQNEAQ in the germline V gene. The CDR3 runs to 14 residues. The CDR3 reads CASSLAMSNQPQHF. The CDR3 DNA is TGTGCCAGCAGCTTAGCGATGAGCAATCAGCCCCAGCATTTT.

This clonotype has at least ten counts. The rearrangement joins TRBV10-3 to TRBJ2-1; 11 bases are shared with TRBD2. CDR3 size: 14 residues. The germline CDR1 and CDR2 sequences are ENHRY and SYGVKD. V gave up 4 bases and J gave up 5 bases; unmatched junction bases: 1. The CDR3 reads CAISVAGGDNEQFF. The CDR3, as DNA: TGTGCCATCAGTGTAGCGGGAGGGGACAATGAGCAGTTCTTC.

There are many counts of this clonotype. V gene TRBV28 combines with J gene TRBJ2-7; 8 bases agree with TRBD1. Per germline, CDR1 MDHEN and CDR2 SYDVKM. The CDR3 runs to 19 residues. V trimming: 3 bases; J trimming: 5 bases; junction bases outside the gene matches: 21. The CDR3 region is CASSFPRTGQEWRNHEQYF. The CDR3 nucleotides read TGTGCCAGCAGTTTCCCCCGGACAGGGCAGGAGTGGAGGAACCACGAGCAGTACTTC. The full variable domain, its missing parts supplied by reference TRBV28 and TRBJ2-7, is DVKVTQSSRYLVKRTGEKVFLECVQDMDHENMFWYRQDPGLGLRLIYFSYDVKMKEKGDIPEGYSVSREKKERFSLILESASTNQTSMYLCASSFPRTGQEWRNHEQYFGPGTRLTVT.

Concerning this clonotype: A much bigger clone sits one base away, suggesting this may be a read error. This rearrangement joins TRBV27 to TRBJ2-7; 11 bases match TRBD2. The CDR3 runs 16 residues. The germline V gene has CDR1 MNHEY and CDR2 SMNVEV (reference sequence). The CDR3 region is CTSSFSGTSGPYEQYF. The CDR3 DNA reads as TGTACCAGCAGTTTCTCAGGGACTAGCGGTCCATACGAGCAGTACTTC.

A word on this clonotype: A much more abundant neighbour one base away suggests this may be a read error. The V and J genes are TRBV27 and TRBJ2-6, with 8 bases fitting TRBD1. The germline CDR1 and CDR2 sequences are MNHEY and SMNVEV (reference sequence). After removal of 5 bases from V and 2 bases from J, the junction contained 11 bases not matched to a gene. The CDR3 loop spans 18 amino acids. The DNA for the CDR3 is TGTGCCAGCAGTGCAGGGGGCAGCCCGATTACTGGGGCCAACGTCCTGACTTTC. This gives the protein CASSAGGSPITGANVLTF.

This rearrangement joins TRBV11-2 to TRBJ1-4; D unclear. This CDR3 has 16 residues. Germline V gene sequence: CDR1 SGHAT, CDR2 FQNNGV. V was pared by 4 bases and J by 0 bases, with 12 bases between. For the CDR3, the DNA is TGTGCCAGCAGCTCCGGACCGATGACAACTAATGAAAAACTGTTTTTT. Translation: CASSSGPMTTNEKLFF.

This clonotype was seen many times. The V and J genes are TRBV5-1 and TRBJ1-1; D is undetermined. The germline V and J ends were trimmed by 2 bases and 6 bases, with 14 bases remaining between them. The CDR3 sequence is 14 residues long. From germline, CDR1 is SGHRS and CDR2 YFSETQ. CDR3 sequence: CASSFTEGTPEAFF. The CDR3 DNA sequence: TGCGCCAGCAGCTTCACGGAGGGTACGCCTGAAGCTTTCTTT.

This clonotype showed up many times. The genes are TRBV12-3 or TRBV12-4 and TRBJ1-1; 7 nucleotides line up with TRBD1. After removal of 7 bases from V and 6 bases from J, the junction contained 8 bases not matched to a gene. This CDR3 contains 13 residues. CDR3 sequence: CASTSRQGSEAFF. The DNA of the CDR3 is TGTGCCAGCACCTCAAGACAGGGCTCTGAAGCTTTCTTT.

This clonotype was observed once. The chain combines TRBV30 with TRBJ2-7, with D maybe TRBD2 (5 bases). Germline CDR1 reads GTSNPN; CDR2 reads SVGIG (reference sequence). This CDR3 is 13 amino acids long. V lost 3 bases and J lost 4, with 13 bases in between. The CDR3: CAWRGSGTYEQYF. CDR3 nucleotide sequence: TGTGCCTGGAGAGGCAGCGGTACTTACGAGCAGTACTTC.

The rearrangement links TRBV7-8 to TRBJ2-1; 9 bases agree with TRBD1. V shed 3 bases, J shed 13 bases, and the junction held 19 bases outside the gene matches. CDR3 length equals 17 residues. From germline, CDR1 is SGHVS and CDR2 FQNEAQ. As DNA, the CDR3 is TGTGCCAGCAGCTTTGGGGACAGGGCCCTACGGGGGGAACAACAGTTCTTC. This sequence encodes CASSFGDRALRGEQQFF.

The V and J genes are TRBV28 and TRBJ2-7, with TRBD1 matching over 11 bases. The V segment lost 6 bases and the J segment 3 bases; nucleotides outside the gene matches: 4. Germline-derived CDR1 and CDR2 are MDHEN and SYDVKM. This CDR3 is built from 14 residues. Here the CDR3 reads CASSRTGGVYEQYF. The CDR3 DNA reads TGTGCCAGCAGCCGGACAGGGGGCGTCTACGAGCAGTACTTC.

V gene TRBV7-8 combines with J gene TRBJ1-2; no clear D gene. With 1 base removed from V and 8 bases from J, the gap between germline ends came to 17 bases. Germline V gene data show CDR1 as SGHVS and CDR2 as FQNEAQ. CDR3 length: 15 amino acids. The CDR3 loop reads CASSLGLTVAGGYTF. CDR3 bases: TGTGCCAGCAGCTTAGGATTGACGGTTGCGGGGGGCTACACCTTC.

This clonotype was seen many times. V usage is TRBV2 and J usage is TRBJ1-5; D is unclear. V was pared by 6 bases and J by 0 bases, with 15 bases between. CDR3 length equals 16 residues. Germline values: CDR1 SNHLY, CDR2 FYNNEI. The CDR3 bases are TGTGCCAGCAGCCGAGCCGGGCGGAATAGCAATCAGCCCCAGCATTTT. It specifies CASSRAGRNSNQPQHF.

V and J are TRBV10-3 and TRBJ2-5; 8 nucleotides agree with TRBD1. The CDR3 has 13 residues. Trimming took 6 bases from V and 5 from J; bases not matched to a gene: 5. Germline CDR1 ENHRY, CDR2 SYGVKD. The CDR3 DNA reads as TGTGCCATCAGCGGAACAGGGGGGGAGACCCAGTACTTC. It specifies CAISGTGGETQYF.

This clonotype was seen more than once but under ten times. One base away lies a much larger clone, so this may be a sequencing read error. The chain couples TRBV7-2 to TRBJ2-1; no clear D gene. The germline V gene has CDR1 SGHTA and CDR2 FQGNSA. This CDR3 comprises 14 residues. CDR3 loop: CASSLGGQNNEHFF. CDR3 in DNA: TGTGCCAGCAGCTTAGGGGGTCAGAACAATGAGCATTTCTTC.

This clonotype came up once. The chain employs TRBV27 and TRBJ2-7; 10 positions agree with TRBD2. Trimming at V came to 3 bases and at J to 4 bases, leaving 6 bases not matched to a gene. This CDR3 comprises 15 residues. The germline CDR1 and CDR2 sequences are MNHEY and SMNVEV (reference sequence). CDR3 in amino acids: CASSFTPLAGYEQYF. CDR3 bases: TGTGCCAGCAGTTTCACGCCACTAGCGGGGTACGAGCAGTACTTC.

A single count supports this clonotype. A read error may account for a junction end that differs from germline. The chain carries TRBV7-9 and TRBJ2-1; 11 bases map to TRBD2. This CDR3 is built from 15 residues. In germline, CDR1 is SEHNR, CDR2 FQNEAQ (reference sequence). CDR3 sequence reads: CASNLVAGGGNEQFF. CDR3 in DNA: TGTGCCAGCAACTTAGTAGCGGGAGGGGGCAATGAGCAGTTCTTC.

This clonotype came up many times. This sequence joins TRBV28 and TRBJ1-2, with D unresolved. The CDR3 runs to 14 residues. Germline V CDR1 and CDR2: MDHEN, SYDVKM. V was shortened by 2 bases and J by 3 bases, with 10 bases between the two germline ends. The DNA of the CDR3 is TGTGCCAGCAGTTTACCCGACGGATACTATGGCTACACCTTC. Translated: CASSLPDGYYGYTF.

This clonotype was seen a handful of times. The genes are TRBV20-1 and TRBJ2-7; TRBD1 might be the D (6 bases). The CDR3 covers 12 residues. Trimming cost V 4 bases and J 6 bases, with 13 bases left between them. Germline values: CDR1 DFQATT, CDR2 SNEGSKA (reference sequence). CDR3 sequence (DNA): TGCAGTGCTATTCCAGGGGTGAGCGAGCAGTACTTC. Amino acids: CSAIPGVSEQYF.

This clonotype was seen a few times. V gene TRBV28 combines with J gene TRBJ1-5, with D possibly matching TRBD1 (5 bases). Germline assignment: CDR1 MDHEN and CDR2 SYDVKM. V shed 7 bases and J shed 6 bases, with 19 bases lying between them. This CDR3 comprises 15 residues. This CDR3 is CASIKTGAPGQPQHF. CDR3 nucleotides: TGTGCCAGCATCAAGACCGGGGCGCCGGGTCAGCCCCAGCATTTT.